Listed below are T cell receptor beta chains from one sample, sequenced in a study of blood T cell repertoires in COVID-19. Repertoires were generated with immunoSEQ multiplex PCR, while TCRdb's copy carries only in-frame clones and drops some. Of around 20,000 clones in the sample, 85% were seen once. Sequencing used peripheral blood. All receptors derive from a human donor with active COVID-19. The donor label of this sample is uncertain. Each CDR3 is given with its conserved first and last residue. Fields, in order: CDR3 DNA, CDR3 protein, D gene, J gene, clone size, V gene. A D gene is named only where the DNA matches it firmly. Size tells how often a clone was seen (once, few, many) or the class of an expanded clone, and some rows leave it out.

TGTGCCAGCAGCTCTATGTTGGCAGATACGCAGTATTTT	CASSSMLADTQYF	NA	TRBJ2-3	NA	TRBV11-3
TGTGCCAGCAGTTTGTCCGGGAGCGTGGCCGGGGAGCTGTTTTTT	CASSLSGSVAGELFF	NA	TRBJ2-2	NA	TRBV28
TGTGCCAGCAGCCAAGTCAATAATGAAAAACTGTTTTTT	CASSQVNNEKLFF	NA	TRBJ1-4	once	TRBV3-1/TRBV3-2
TGTGCCAGTTCCGGGGGGCTTCATACGCAGTATTTT	CASSGGLHTQYF	NA	TRBJ2-3	NA	TRBV6-5
TGTGCCAGCAGCGACCGGGACAGGGGGGATGGCTACACCTTC	CASSDRDRGDGYTF	TRBD1	TRBJ1-2	few	TRBV9
TGCAGCGTTGATGGGACAGCCTATGGCTACACCTTC	CSVDGTAYGYTF	TRBD1	TRBJ1-2	NA	TRBV29-1
TGTGCCAGCAGCCCCGGGACAGGAGGGTATGGCTACACCTTC	CASSPGTGGYGYTF	TRBD1	TRBJ1-2	NA	TRBV6-4
TGTGCCAGCAGTGATGCAGGGCGCACAGATACGCAGTATTTT	CASSDAGRTDTQYF	NA	TRBJ2-3	once	TRBV2
TGTGCCAGCAGCTTCTTAAACACTGAAGCTTTCTTT	CASSFLNTEAFF	NA	TRBJ1-1	NA	TRBV11-2
TGTGCCAGCAGCTTGCGGGACAGAGAACACAATGAGCAGTTCTTC	CASSLRDREHNEQFF	NA	TRBJ2-1	NA	TRBV7-6
TGTGCCAGTAGCCAACTGACAGAGAGCTCTGGAAACACCATATATTTT	CASSQLTESSGNTIYF	NA	TRBJ1-3	NA	TRBV19
TGTGCCAGCAGTTTTCCCCGGGACACCCCAAGGGGCTACGAGCAGTACTTC	CASSFPRDTPRGYEQYF	NA	TRBJ2-7	NA	TRBV28
TGTGCCAGCAGGCCAGTGGGCACAGATACGCAGTATTTT	CASRPVGTDTQYF	NA	TRBJ2-3	NA	TRBV7-9
TGTGCCAGCAGTTCTCGACCCACAGGAGATACGCAGTATTTT	CASSSRPTGDTQYF	NA	TRBJ2-3	NA	TRBV7-2
TGTGCCAGCAGTCCCCCCCGGGACTACCTATACCAAGAGACCCAGTACTTC	CASSPPRDYLYQETQYF	TRBD2	TRBJ2-5	NA	TRBV28
TGTGCCAGTAGTACGGGACTAGCGTCCTACGCGCAGTACTTC	CASSTGLASYAQYF	TRBD2	TRBJ2-7	few	TRBV19
TGTGCAAGTCGCAAACCTGGACTAGCGGGGATCACAGATACGCAGTATTTT	CASRKPGLAGITDTQYF	NA	TRBJ2-3	NA	TRBV12-2
TGTGCCAGCAGCTACGAGGTTGCCAGCTCCTACAATGAGCAGTTCTTC	CASSYEVASSYNEQFF	NA	TRBJ2-1	NA	TRBV5-6
TGTGCCAGCAGCCAGGGTAATGGAAACACCATATATTTT	CASSQGNGNTIYF	NA	TRBJ1-3	NA	TRBV7-9
TGTGCCAGCAGCTTCGGACTAGCTAACAATGAGCAGTTCTTC	CASSFGLANNEQFF	TRBD2	TRBJ2-1	NA	TRBV11-3
TGTGCCAGCAGCAGGGGACAGGGTAACGAGCAGTACTTC	CASSRGQGNEQYF	TRBD1	TRBJ2-7	few	TRBV5-4
TGTGCCAGCAGCCAAGGTGAGGGTAATTCACCCCTCCACTTT	CASSQGEGNSPLHF	NA	TRBJ1-6	NA	TRBV3-1/TRBV3-2
TGTGCCAGCATCCGGACTAGCGGCCATCAAGAGACCCAGTACTTC	CASIRTSGHQETQYF	TRBD2	TRBJ2-5	NA	TRBV27
TGTGCCGGAAGGACAGGCAGCACAGATACGCAGTATTTT	CAGRTGSTDTQYF	TRBD1	TRBJ2-3	once	TRBV6-5
TGTGCCAGCAGCTTGGACACAGAGCACGAGCAGTACTTC	CASSLDTEHEQYF	NA	TRBJ2-7	NA	TRBV5-6
TGTGCCAGTAGCAATAGCGGGTCCCCCTACAATGAGCAGTTCTTC	CASSNSGSPYNEQFF	TRBD2	TRBJ2-1	once	TRBV19
TGTGCCAGCAGCCTAAGTAACGGGAACACTGAAGCTTTCTTT	CASSLSNGNTEAFF	NA	TRBJ1-1	few	TRBV7-2
TGTGCCAGCAGCCAACGGGGGGACACTGAAGCTTTCTTT	CASSQRGDTEAFF	NA	TRBJ1-1	NA	TRBV3-1/TRBV3-2
TGTGCCAGCAGCTCGACAGGGCTGAGCTACAATGAGCAGTTCTTC	CASSSTGLSYNEQFF	TRBD1	TRBJ2-1	NA	TRBV7-2
TGTGCCAGCAGTTACTGGGGGGGTACGACAGATACGCAGTATTTT	CASSYWGGTTDTQYF	TRBD2	TRBJ2-3	NA	TRBV6-5
TGTGCCACCAGCGGGCTAGCGGGGTCTGATACGCAGTATTTT	CATSGLAGSDTQYF	TRBD2	TRBJ2-3	NA	TRBV15
TGTGCCACCAGTGACCCAACAGGTAGCCAAGAGACCCAGTACTTC	CATSDPTGSQETQYF	NA	TRBJ2-5	NA	TRBV24-1
TGTGCCATCAGTCGCCCCGGGACTAGGGAAAACCCACGAAACACAGATACGCAGTATTTT	CAISRPGTRENPRNTDTQYF	TRBD2	TRBJ2-3	NA	TRBV10-3
TGTGCCAGCAGCTTATTTGCGGGGAATGAGCAGTTCTTC	CASSLFAGNEQFF	NA	TRBJ2-1	NA	TRBV7-3
TGTGCTAGCAGCTTAGCCGGGACAGGGTACACCGGGGAGCTGTTTTTT	CASSLAGTGYTGELFF	TRBD1	TRBJ2-2	NA	TRBV7-7
TGTGCCAGCAGCTCTGCCCGGGGGAACGAGCAGTACTTC	CASSSARGNEQYF	NA	TRBJ2-7	NA	TRBV9
TGTGCCATCAATGAGTCGGGGGTCCGTAGCGGGAGAAACGAGCAGTACTTC	CAINESGVRSGRNEQYF	TRBD2	TRBJ2-7	once	TRBV10-3
TGCGCCAGCAGCTTGGTCATGGGGCTGGAGACCCAGTACTTC	CASSLVMGLETQYF	NA	TRBJ2-5	NA	TRBV5-1
TGCACCAGCAGTTACACAGAAAACTATGGCTACACCTTC	CTSSYTENYGYTF	NA	TRBJ1-2	NA	TRBV1